The present T cell receptor beta chain was sequenced within a study of blood T cells in healthy people across ages (dated by TCRdb to about 2015). With respect to the entire study: In model experiments, template switching captured roughly one uniquely barcoded TCR beta cDNA molecule for every two T cells. To track age-related changes in TCR beta repertoire diversity, the study relied on deep sequencing normalized with unique cDNA molecular identifiers. The donors were split into four age groups: young (average 16 years), middle-aged (roughly 39), aged (approximately 60) and long-lived (approximately 80). The study analyzed two additional independent replicas of 1 million unique cDNA reads from the same blood draw for two donors, one aged 18 to 29 and one aged 80 or older.

Beyond this particular receptor, the publication reports: Since profiling was done on bulk unsorted PBMCs, naive and antigen-experienced compartments could not be conclusively compared. Observed TCR beta diversity per million T cells fell roughly linearly with age, and a significant reduction was already apparent by age roughly 40. A strong correlation was found between observed TCR beta diversity and the percentage of naive T cells measured by flow cytometry. The long-lived group showed more naive CD4+ T cells, fewer expanded clones and increased TCR diversity than the aged group, suggesting age selection. Donor CMV infection status was unknown, potentially confounding age-related changes in expanded clonotypes. Estimates of total diversity based on one million sequenced T cells were regarded as lower bounds and as underestimates.

In the germline V gene, CDR1 corresponds to SGHTA and CDR2 to FQGTGA. V loses 0 bases of germline sequence and J loses 6 bases, and the interval between the two ends is 16 bases. Inclusive of the bounding cysteine and phenylalanine, the CDR3 is 16 residues long. Here the CDR3 DNA is all that survives: 48 bases in frame from base 1. This clonotype was observed many times. The antigen it recognizes is unknown. The record has no base qualities; no much larger clone is one base away. The library came from 5' RACE. Sequencing used an Illumina HiSeq 2500. A second PCR of roughly 7 to 11 cycles was performed with a sample-barcoded 5' primer and a J-beta primer mix. A template-switch 5' adaptor carrying 12 random nucleotides introduced a unique molecular identifier onto each TCR beta cDNA molecule. Each sample yielded at least 2.5 million CDR3-containing paired-end reads. First-strand cDNA synthesis was performed from all RNA using the Mint cDNA synthesis kit, with priming by a TRBC-specific oligonucleotide. After uracil-DNA glycosylase treatment, a first 18-cycle PCR used universal primers M1SS and BC2_uni_R on all cDNA. As for the authors' bioinformatics: Normalization of each sample was performed by random selection of 1 million high-quality reads, each carrying a distinct molecular identifier. Instead of being binned into consensus sequences, reads with shared molecular identifiers were discarded. MiTCR, run with a Q25 quality threshold and the strictest error-elimination algorithm, handled CDR3 identification, clonotype clustering and error correction. Lower-bound total TCR beta diversity was estimated with a nonparametric unseen species model using Euler transformation. Starting from the raw public reads, TCRdb applied fastp trimming at Q25, assembled clones with MiXCR and retained in-frame beta chains. Every distinct CDR3 protein forms one entry, paired with its most common genes and DNA. The V and J calls and clone size come from TCRdb's table, not from the authors' own analysis. The sample includes 750,000 to 1,000,000 distinct CDR3 sequences, with about 27% observed a single time. The ten top clones hold 10% to 13% of the sample.

The 39 donors, aged roughly 6 to 95 years, were systemically healthy Caucasian individuals from Russia. Each donor gave approximately 9.3 milliliters of peripheral blood, collected into EDTA-treated Vacutainer tubes. Ficoll-Paque density-gradient centrifugation was used to isolate PBMCs, with at least 7 million per sample. Trizol reagent was used to extract total RNA from PBMCs, with at least 6 micrograms per sample. Naive CD45RAhigh/CD27high T cell percentages were measured by flow cytometry on a PBMC aliquot from every donor. The sample also formed part of further work on T cells of mothers and their children. Taken from the second paper: Nine systemically healthy Caucasian individuals, comprising three mothers and their six children, were included as donors. cDNA synthesis used all of the extracted RNA, with about 1.5 ug of RNA in each 15 ul reaction. In the second PCR, the M1S primer added sample barcodes and 2-4 random nucleotides. More than 8 million TCR beta CDR3 reads were obtained from each mother, and some 3.3 million reads were obtained from each child. Thymic selection shapes the output of TCR recombination in a similar way in related and unrelated pairs, and inherited differences have a minor effect. Normalized repertoire overlap was always found to be slightly, but never significantly, higher in related mother-child pairs than in unrelated mother-child pairs. No persistent microchimeric T cell clones were found, with a detection sensitivity of 85 to 100 clones per million clonotypes. Deep NGS was used in the study to compare the TCR beta repertoires of mothers and children and to look for features that separate related mother-child pairs from unrelated individuals. The mean age was roughly 44 +/- 4 years for the mothers and around 10 +/- 4 years for the children. Libraries were sequenced on Illumina HiSeq 2000 with 100+100 nt paired-end reads after adapter ligation with NEBNext reagents. To prevent cross-contamination, the mother and child libraries were prepared a month apart and were sequenced in separate runs. Between roughly 500,000 and 2,100,000 distinct TCR beta clonotypes were identified per donor. Naive TCR beta clonotypes were estimated from low-frequency clonotypes matched to each donor's FACS-determined naive share, without sorting.

The sequence derives from a woman aged 40-49 years in good health. Sequenced: blood. The V gene is TRBV7-3 and the J gene is TRBJ2-3, with a weak D call of TRBD2 (6 bases match). The nucleotides read TGTGCCAGCAGCTTAACTAGCGGCGCTAGGCCCGATACGCAGTATTTT. Translated, this is CASSLTSGARPDTQYF. Extended through the reference TRBV7-3 and TRBJ2-3 proteins, this CDR3 yields the full variable domain: GAGVSQTPSNKVTEKGKYVELRCDPISGHTALYWYRQSLGQGPEFLIYFQGTGAADDSGLPNDRFFAVRPEGSVSTLKIQRTERGDSAVYLCASSLTSGARPDTQYFGPGTRLTVL.